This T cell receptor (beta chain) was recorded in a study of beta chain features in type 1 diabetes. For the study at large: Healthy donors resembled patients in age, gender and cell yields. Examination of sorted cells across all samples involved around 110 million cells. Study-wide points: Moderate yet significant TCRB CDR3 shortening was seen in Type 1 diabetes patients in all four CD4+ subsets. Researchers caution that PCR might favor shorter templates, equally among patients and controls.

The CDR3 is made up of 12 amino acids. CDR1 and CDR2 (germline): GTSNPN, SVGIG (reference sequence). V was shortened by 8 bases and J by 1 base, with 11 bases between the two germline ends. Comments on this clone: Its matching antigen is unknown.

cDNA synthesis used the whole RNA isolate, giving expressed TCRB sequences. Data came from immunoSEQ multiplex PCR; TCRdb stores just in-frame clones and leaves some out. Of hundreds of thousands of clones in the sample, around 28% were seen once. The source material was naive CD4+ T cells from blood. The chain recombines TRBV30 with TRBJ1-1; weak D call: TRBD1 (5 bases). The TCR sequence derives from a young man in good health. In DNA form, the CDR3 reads TGTGCCCGGTCTGGGGGGAACACTGAAGCTTTCTTT. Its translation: CARSGGNTEAFF.